The TCR beta chain under discussion was sequenced for a study of blood T cell repertoires in COVID-19. Study-wide context: The cDNA or gDNA used as material had been derived from T cells, B-cell-depleted T cells, or PBMCs.

Per germline, CDR1 SGHRS and CDR2 YFSETQ. The CDR3 length is 15 residues. V lost 2 bases and J lost 3; bases outside the gene matches: 8. Original methodology: Estimation of nucleated cell counts was performed using reference gene primer amplification. The method was immunoSEQ multiplex PCR; TCRdb's version includes in-frame clones alone and lacks a portion of them. V and J calls and clone size come straight from that table; D and trimming were deduced from the DNA. The repertoire holds 150,000 to 200,000 clones, with approximately 86% as singletons. The specimen was peripheral blood. This sequence originates from a woman aged 60-75 years who had recovered from COVID-19. The chain combines TRBV5-1 with TRBJ2-7; 7 bases line up with TRBD1. The CDR3 bases are TGCGCCAGCAGCTTACGACAGGGACCGGGCTACGAGCAGTACTTC. It codes for CASSLRQGPGYEQYF.